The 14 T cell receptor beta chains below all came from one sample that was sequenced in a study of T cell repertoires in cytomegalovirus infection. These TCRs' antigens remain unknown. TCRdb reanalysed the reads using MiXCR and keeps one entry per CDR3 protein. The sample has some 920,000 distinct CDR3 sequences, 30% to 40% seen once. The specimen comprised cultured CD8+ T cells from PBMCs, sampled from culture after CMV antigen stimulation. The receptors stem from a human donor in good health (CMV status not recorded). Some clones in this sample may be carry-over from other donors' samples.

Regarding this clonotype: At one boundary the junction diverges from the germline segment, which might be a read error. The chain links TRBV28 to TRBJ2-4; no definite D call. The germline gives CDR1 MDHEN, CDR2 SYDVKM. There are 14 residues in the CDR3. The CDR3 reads CVSMRTLGKNIQYF. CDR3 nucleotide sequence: TGTGTCAGCATGAGAACACTGGGCAAAAACATTCAGTACTTC.

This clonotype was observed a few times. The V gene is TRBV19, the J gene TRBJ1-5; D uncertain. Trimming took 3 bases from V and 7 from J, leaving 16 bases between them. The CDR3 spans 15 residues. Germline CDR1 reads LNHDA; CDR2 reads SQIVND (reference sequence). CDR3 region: CASSMGQVGFQPQHF. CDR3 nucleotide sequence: TGTGCCAGTAGTATGGGTCAGGTCGGCTTCCAGCCCCAGCATTTT.

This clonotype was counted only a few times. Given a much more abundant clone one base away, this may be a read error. The CDR3 loop reads CASSYGESYNEQFF. DNA of the CDR3: TGTGCCAGCAGTTACGGGGAGTCCTACAATGAGCAGTTCTTC. This chain connects TRBV6-6 to TRBJ2-1; weak D call: TRBD2 (5 bases). Germline V gives CDR1 MNHNY, CDR2 SVGAGI (reference sequence). Trimming shortened V by 2 bases and J by 1 base, and 6 bases separated the two germline ends. The CDR3 runs to 14 residues.

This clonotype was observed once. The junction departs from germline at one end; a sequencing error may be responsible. CDR3 in amino acids: CASSLGVQGTQYF. In nucleotides, the CDR3 is TGTGCCAGCAGCTTAGGGGTCCAAGGGACCCAGTACTTC. The chain recombines TRBV7-9 with TRBJ2-5; no firm D call. Germline CDR1 reads SEHNR; CDR2 reads FQNEAQ (reference sequence). This CDR3 comprises 13 residues.

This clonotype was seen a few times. The CDR3 DNA reads as TGTGCCAGCAGTTACCTTTTACCCGGGACAGGCGGCGAAAAACTGTTTTTT. This encodes CASSYLLPGTGGEKLFF. The chain links TRBV6-2 or TRBV6-3 to TRBJ1-4, with 8 bases aligning to TRBD1. Losses at the gene ends were 2 bases for V and 8 bases for J; bases not matched to a gene: 13. In germline, CDR1 is MNHEY, CDR2 SVGEGT. This CDR3 is built from 17 residues.

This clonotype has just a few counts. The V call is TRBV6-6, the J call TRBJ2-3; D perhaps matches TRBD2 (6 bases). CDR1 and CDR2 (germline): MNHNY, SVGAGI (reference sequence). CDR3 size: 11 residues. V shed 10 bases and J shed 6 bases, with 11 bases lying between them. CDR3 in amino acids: CATQEGDTQYF. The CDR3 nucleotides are TGTGCCACCCAGGAGGGGGATACGCAGTATTTT.

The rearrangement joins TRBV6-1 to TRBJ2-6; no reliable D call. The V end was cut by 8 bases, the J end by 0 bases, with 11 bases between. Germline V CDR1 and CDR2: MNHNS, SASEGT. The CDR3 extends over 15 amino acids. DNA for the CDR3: TGTGCCAGCCACGACCGTTACTCTGGGGCCAACGTCCTGACTTTC. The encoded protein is CASHDRYSGANVLTF.

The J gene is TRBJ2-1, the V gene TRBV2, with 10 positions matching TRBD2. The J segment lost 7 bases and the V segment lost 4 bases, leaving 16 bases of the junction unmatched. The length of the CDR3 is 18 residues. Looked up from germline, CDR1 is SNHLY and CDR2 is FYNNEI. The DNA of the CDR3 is TGTGCCAGCAGTGCGCGATCGAAGCGGGGGGGCCGGTGGAATGAGCAGTTCTTC. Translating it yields CASSARSKRGGRWNEQFF.

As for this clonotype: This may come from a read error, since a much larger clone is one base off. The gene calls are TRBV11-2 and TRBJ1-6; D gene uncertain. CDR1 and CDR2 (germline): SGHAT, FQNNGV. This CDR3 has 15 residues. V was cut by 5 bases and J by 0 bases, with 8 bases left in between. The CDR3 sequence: CASSPTSSYNSPLHF. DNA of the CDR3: TGTGCCAGCAGCCCTACGAGCTCCTATAATTCACCCCTCCACTTT. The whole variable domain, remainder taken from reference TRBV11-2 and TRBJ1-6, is EAGVAQSPRYKIIEKRQSVAFWCNPISGHATLYWYQQILGQGPKLLIQFQNNGVVDDSQLPKDRFSAERLKGVDSTLKIQPAKLEDSAVYLCASSPTSSYNSPLHFGNGTRLTVT.

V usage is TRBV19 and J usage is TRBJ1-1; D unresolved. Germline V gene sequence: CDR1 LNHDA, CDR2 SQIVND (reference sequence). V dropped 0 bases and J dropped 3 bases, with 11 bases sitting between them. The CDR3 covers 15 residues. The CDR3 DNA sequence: TGTGCCAGTAGTATAGAAGGAGCCGGGGACACTGAAGCTTTCTTT. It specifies CASSIEGAGDTEAFF.

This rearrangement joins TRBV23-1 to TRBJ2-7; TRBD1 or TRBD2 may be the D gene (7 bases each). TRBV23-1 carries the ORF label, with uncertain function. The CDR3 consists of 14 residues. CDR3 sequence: CTSSVQGGNYEQYV. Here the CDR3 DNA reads TGCACCAGCAGTGTCCAGGGGGGGAACTACGAGCAGTACGTC.

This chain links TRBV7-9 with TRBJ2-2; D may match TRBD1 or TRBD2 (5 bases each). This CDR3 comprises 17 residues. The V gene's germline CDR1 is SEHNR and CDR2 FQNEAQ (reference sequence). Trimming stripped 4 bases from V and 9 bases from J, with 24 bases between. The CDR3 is CASSSFKSGQRSRELFF. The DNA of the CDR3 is TGTGCCAGCAGCTCGTTCAAATCGGGGCAGAGGAGCCGGGAGCTGTTTTTT.

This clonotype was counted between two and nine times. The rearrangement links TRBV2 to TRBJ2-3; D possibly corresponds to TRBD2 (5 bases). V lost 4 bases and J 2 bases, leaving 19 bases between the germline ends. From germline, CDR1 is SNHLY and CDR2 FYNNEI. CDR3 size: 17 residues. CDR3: CASSGGRGRSYTDTQYF. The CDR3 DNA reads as TGTGCCAGCAGTGGGGGTCGAGGGCGAAGTTACACAGATACGCAGTATTTT. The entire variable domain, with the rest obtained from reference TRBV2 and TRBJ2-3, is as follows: EPEVTQTPSHQVTQMGQEVILRCVPISNHLYFYWYRQILGQKVEFLVSFYNNEISEKSEIFDDQFSVERPDGSNFTLKIRSTKLEDSAMYFCASSGGRGRSYTDTQYFGPGTRLTVL.

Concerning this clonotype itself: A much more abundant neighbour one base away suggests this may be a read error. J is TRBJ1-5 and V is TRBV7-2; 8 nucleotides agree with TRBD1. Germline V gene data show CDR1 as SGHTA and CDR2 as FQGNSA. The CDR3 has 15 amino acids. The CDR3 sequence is CANSLGQGGSQPQHF. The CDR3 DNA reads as TGTGCCAACAGCCTAGGACAGGGAGGAAGTCAGCCCCAGCATTTT.